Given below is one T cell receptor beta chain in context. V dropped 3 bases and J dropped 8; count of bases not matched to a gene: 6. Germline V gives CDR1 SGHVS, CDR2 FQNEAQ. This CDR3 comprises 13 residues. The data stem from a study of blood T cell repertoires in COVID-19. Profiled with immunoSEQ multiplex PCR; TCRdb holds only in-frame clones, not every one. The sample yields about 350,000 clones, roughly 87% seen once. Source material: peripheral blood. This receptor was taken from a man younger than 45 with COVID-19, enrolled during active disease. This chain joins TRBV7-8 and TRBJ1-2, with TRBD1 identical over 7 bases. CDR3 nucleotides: TGTGCCAGCAGCTTTAGAGGGGGCCACGGCTACACCTTC. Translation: CASSFRGGHGYTF.